This T cell receptor (beta chain) was obtained from a study of human T cells and chemical hapten exposure. The ends lost 1 base at V and 5 bases at J; junction bases unmatched: 8. Looked up from germline, CDR1 is LGHNA and CDR2 is YSLEER. The CDR3 spans 16 residues. Unique molecular identifiers were attached to individual cDNA molecules during library preparation. Per the original data handling: Samples contained a median of about 100,000 TCRs, with a range of roughly 23,224 to 700,000. TCRdb reprocessed the RACE reads with MiXCR, giving one entry per CDR3 protein. These V and J calls derive from TCRdb rather than the authors' analysis. This sample has 210,000 or so distinct CDR3 sequences, with around 25% found just once. This clonotype was seen more than once but under ten times. Time point noted: patch test 3, about 24 weeks after DPC sensitization. Treatment meaning: therapeutic diphenylcyclopropenone sensitization with weekly scalp DPC.

The sequence came from a woman in her thirties or forties with alopecia areata. Some clones in this sample may be carry-over from other donors' samples. The chain links TRBV4-3 to TRBJ2-1, with TRBD2 matching over 7 bases. The sequences come from whole blood, collected in connection with sensitization to the hapten diphenylcyclopropenone (DPC). The CDR3, as DNA: TGCGCCAGCAGCCAAGGCGGCGGGAGACTTAACAATGAGCAGTTCTTC. Its protein product is CASSQGGGRLNNEQFF.